This T cell receptor (beta chain) was recorded in a study of blood T cell repertoires in COVID-19. For the study at large: T cells, B-cell-depleted T cells, or PBMCs supplied cDNA or gDNA.

The germline gives CDR1 PRHDT, CDR2 FYEKMQ (reference sequence). Trimming removed 5 bases from V and 2 bases from J, with 5 bases in between. The CDR3 has 12 amino acids. As handled by the study authors: Cell counts per sample came from amplifying reference gene primers. The table came from immunoSEQ multiplex PCR; TCRdb's copy has only in-frame clones and leaves some out. V, J and clone size were drawn from that table, and D and trimming were deduced from the DNA. The sample shows about 210,000 clones, roughly 86% of them seen only once. Sequencing input: peripheral blood. The chain is built from TRBV13 and TRBJ2-3; no clear D. This receptor was identified in a woman aged 35 to 49 with acute or convalescent COVID-19. The CDR3 protein is CASSTHTDTQYF. The CDR3 coding sequence is TGTGCCAGCAGCACTCACACAGATACGCAGTATTTT.